This T cell receptor (beta chain) was sequenced for a study of T cell clonotyping in hematopoietic cell transplantation. As for time point: recipient sample about 28 days before transplant, after cytoreduction. Germline-derived CDR1 and CDR2 are MDHEN and SYDVKM. The CDR3 has 13 amino acids. V shed 4 bases, J shed 6 bases, and the junction held 6 bases outside the gene matches. The repertoire was sequenced with immunoSEQ multiplex PCR; TCRdb's copy has only in-frame clones and lacks some. The sample has fewer than 50,000 clones, 70% to 90% seen once. The chain employs TRBV28 and TRBJ2-7, with 7 nucleotides matching TRBD1. The clonotype originates from a man aged 55 to 69 with biphenotypic leukemia. Some clones in this sample may be carry-over from other donors' samples. Specimen: peripheral blood mononuclear cells, collected before stem cell transplant. The CDR3 region is CASSSTGDSEQYF. CDR3 sequence (DNA): TGTGCCAGCAGTTCTACAGGGGATAGCGAGCAGTACTTC.